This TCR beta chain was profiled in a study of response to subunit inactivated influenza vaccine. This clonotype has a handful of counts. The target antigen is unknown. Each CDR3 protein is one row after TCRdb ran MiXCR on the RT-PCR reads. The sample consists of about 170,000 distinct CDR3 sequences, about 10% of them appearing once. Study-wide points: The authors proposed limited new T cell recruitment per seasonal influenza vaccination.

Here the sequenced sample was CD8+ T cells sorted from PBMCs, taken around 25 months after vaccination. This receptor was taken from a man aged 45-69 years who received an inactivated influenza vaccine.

This CDR3 reads CSVDLADYNEQFF. CDR3 DNA: TGCAGCGTTGACCTAGCGGACTACAATGAGCAGTTCTTC. This chain links TRBV29-1 with TRBJ2-1, with TRBD2 matching 7 bases. CDR1 and CDR2 (germline): SQVTM, ANQGSEA. Unmatched junction bases numbered 2, after V lost 3 bases and J lost 3 bases. The CDR3 consists of 13 residues.